One sample yielded the 32 T cell receptor beta chains listed below, sequenced in a study of blood T cell repertoires in COVID-19. Clones were sequenced by immunoSEQ multiplex PCR, and TCRdb holds only the in-frame ones, with some missing. The sample shows around 170,000 clones, over 80% of them seen only once. The sequenced sample consisted of peripheral blood. These receptors all come from an older woman with acute or convalescent COVID-19.

The chain employs TRBV27 and TRBJ1-5; D not resolved. Germline CDR1 MNHEY, CDR2 SMNVEV (reference sequence). V dropped 2 bases and J dropped 2 bases, with 7 bases sitting between them. This CDR3 contains 14 residues. The CDR3 is CASSLSRGNQPQHF. CDR3 nucleotide sequence: TGTGCCAGCAGTTTAAGTCGCGGCAATCAGCCCCAGCATTTT.

This chain joins TRBV18 and TRBJ1-4; D is possibly TRBD1 (5 bases). The germline V gene has CDR1 KGHSH and CDR2 LQKENI. Trimming shortened V by 2 bases and J by 1 base, and 8 bases separated the two germline ends. The CDR3 contains 15 residues. The CDR3 nucleotides read TGTGCCAGCTCACCAGGACAACAAACTAATGAAAAACTGTTTTTT. Its protein is CASSPGQQTNEKLFF.

The chain has TRBV10-2 and TRBJ1-1, with TRBD1 matching over 8 bases. Trimming took 4 bases from V and 1 from J; bases not matched to a gene: 5. Germline V gene data show CDR1 as WSHSY and CDR2 as SAAADI. This CDR3 spans 15 amino acids. CDR3 DNA: TGCGCCAGCAGTGGGGACAGGACCTCGAACACTGAAGCTTTCTTT. Its protein is CASSGDRTSNTEAFF.

The gene calls are TRBV6-5 and TRBJ1-1, with D hard to call. The length of the CDR3 is 13 residues. CDR1 is MNHEY, CDR2 SVGAGI, per germline. V shed 7 bases and J shed 3 bases, with 12 bases lying between them. CDR3 nucleotides: TGTGCCAGCACCGCAACGGGTTACACTGAAGCTTTCTTT. This codes for CASTATGYTEAFF.

The chain links TRBV28 to TRBJ1-5; 7 nucleotides agree with TRBD1. Germline-derived CDR1 and CDR2 are MDHEN and SYDVKM. V trimming: 6 bases; J trimming: 2 bases; junction bases outside the gene matches: 13. The length of the CDR3 is 17 residues. CDR3 sequence reads: CASSPQWTGEGNQPQHF. The DNA for the CDR3 is TGTGCCAGCAGCCCTCAATGGACAGGAGAGGGCAATCAGCCCCAGCATTTT.

The J gene is TRBJ2-5, the V gene TRBV6-2 or TRBV6-3, with 8 positions matching TRBD2. V shed 6 bases, J shed 5 bases, and the junction held 5 bases outside the gene matches. Germline assignment: CDR1 MNHEY and CDR2 SVGEGT. The CDR3 totals 13 residues. For the CDR3, the DNA is TGTGCCAGCAGCCGGACTAGCCGGGAGACCCAGTACTTC. This translates into CASSRTSRETQYF.

The V and J genes are TRBV24-1 and TRBJ2-5; a weak D match, TRBD1 (8 bases). Germline V gene sequence: CDR1 KGHDR, CDR2 SFDVKD. The germline V and J ends were trimmed by 3 bases and 4 bases, with 17 bases remaining between them. The CDR3 consists of 16 residues. The chain's CDR3 is CATSDPSTGGGETQYF. The CDR3, as DNA: TGTGCCACCAGTGATCCAAGTACAGGGGGGGGAGAGACCCAGTACTTC.

The V and J genes are TRBV18 and TRBJ1-1, with D perhaps TRBD1 (5 bases). V lost 3 bases, J lost 1 base, and 6 bases lay in between. The CDR3 loop spans 13 amino acids. Germline V lookup: CDR1 KGHSH, CDR2 LQKENI. This CDR3 reads CASSPGPNTEAFF. The CDR3 coding sequence is TGTGCCAGCTCACCGGGGCCGAACACTGAAGCTTTCTTT.

This chain links TRBV18 with TRBJ1-1; D is uncertain. The CDR3 is 13 residues long. Germline CDR1 and CDR2: KGHSH and LQKENI. The V end lost 2 bases, the J end lost 1 base, and 5 bases lay between the germline ends. CDR3 DNA sequence: TGTGCCAGCTCACCAGGGAGGAACACTGAAGCTTTCTTT. This translates into CASSPGRNTEAFF.

The CDR3 is CASKRAGSTYEQYF. The CDR3 DNA is TGTGCCAGTAAAAGGGCGGGGAGTACCTACGAGCAGTACTTC. This chain links TRBV28 with TRBJ2-7, with D perhaps TRBD2 (6 bases). Trimming took off 9 bases at V and 2 bases at J, with 17 bases between the two ends. Germline CDR1 MDHEN, CDR2 SYDVKM. The CDR3 has 14 residues.

The genes are TRBV2 and TRBJ1-6; 7 bases map to TRBD1. Germline V gene lookup returns CDR1 SNHLY and CDR2 FYNNEI. V dropped 6 bases and J dropped 5; count of bases not matched to a gene: 7. This CDR3 spans 15 amino acids. The CDR3 region is CASSRTGTDNSPLHF. CDR3 nucleotide sequence: TGTGCCAGCAGCAGAACCGGGACAGATAATTCACCCCTCCACTTT.

The gene calls are TRBV6-5 and TRBJ1-3; 8 nucleotides line up with TRBD1. V lost 6 bases, J lost 2 bases, and 3 bases stayed unmatched. The CDR3 runs 14 residues. From germline, CDR1 is MNHEY and CDR2 SVGAGI. CDR3 coding DNA: TGTGCCAGCAGCCCACAGGGGGCTGGAAACACCATATATTTT. Its translation: CASSPQGAGNTIYF.

V is TRBV4-2 and J is TRBJ1-6; no clear D. V was shortened by 0 bases and J by 0 bases, with 12 bases between the two germline ends. The CDR3 runs 18 residues. Germline assignment: CDR1 LGHNA and CDR2 YNFKEQ. CDR3 residues: CASSQEGPSSSYNSPLHF. CDR3 DNA sequence: TGTGCCAGCAGCCAAGAGGGTCCTAGTAGCTCCTATAATTCACCCCTCCACTTT.

The chain is built from TRBV6-5 and TRBJ1-3; the D gene is possibly TRBD1 (6 bases). Germline CDR1 reads MNHEY; CDR2 reads SVGAGI. This CDR3 has 14 amino acids. V was cut by 2 bases and J by 3 bases, with 8 bases left in between. CDR3 loop: CASSYRTVGNTIYF. DNA for the CDR3: TGTGCCAGCAGTTACAGGACAGTTGGAAACACCATATATTTT.

The chain recombines TRBV6-5 with TRBJ1-2, with 11 bases identical to TRBD1. J gave up 8 bases and V 7 bases, and 9 bases lay outside the gene matches. The germline V gene has CDR1 MNHEY and CDR2 SVGAGI. The length of the CDR3 is 14 residues. CDR3 sequence: CASTRGQGARGYTF. In DNA, the CDR3 is TGTGCCAGCACCCGAGGACAGGGGGCGCGAGGCTACACCTTC.

This chain connects TRBV7-9 to TRBJ1-3; possible D gene TRBD1, 6 bases. V lost 3 bases to trimming and J lost 4 bases, with 22 bases between them. The CDR3 totals 18 residues. The V gene's germline CDR1 is SEHNR and CDR2 FQNEAQ (reference sequence). The CDR3 here is CASSFRDTPQYSGNTIYF. CDR3 in DNA: TGTGCCAGCAGCTTCCGGGACACGCCTCAATATAGCGGAAACACCATATATTTT.

The chain is built from TRBV6-5 and TRBJ1-1; 7 nucleotides match TRBD1. The V and J ends lost 2 bases and 1 base, in that order; junction bases with no gene match: 7. CDR1 is MNHEY, CDR2 SVGAGI, per germline. The CDR3 runs to 16 residues. The CDR3 DNA follows: TGTGCCAGCAGTTACGAGGGGGCGCGTAAGAACACTGAAGCTTTCTTT. This gives the protein CASSYEGARKNTEAFF.

This clone was seen at least ten times. The CDR3 sequence: CASSQGYTGQPTFNQPQHF. The CDR3 DNA reads TGCGCCAGCAGCCAAGGGTATACGGGACAGCCAACTTTCAATCAGCCCCAGCATTTT. The chain combines TRBV4-1 with TRBJ1-5; 7 nucleotides match TRBD1. The CDR3 consists of 19 residues. CDR1 is MGHRA and CDR2 is YSYEKL in the germline V gene. With 1 base clipped from V and 3 bases from J, the junction kept 15 bases outside the gene matches.

This clone has more than one count but fewer than ten. The chain has TRBV4-3 and TRBJ2-1, with 7 bases fitting TRBD2. This CDR3 spans 17 amino acids. Trimming removed 1 base from V and 0 bases from J; junction bases left unmatched: 6. Germline-derived CDR1 and CDR2 are LGHNA and YSLEER. The CDR3 coding sequence is TGCGCCAGCAGCCAAGGATCCAGCGGGGCCTCCTACAATGAGCAGTTCTTC. Translating gives CASSQGSSGASYNEQFF.

This clone was recorded once. The chain carries TRBV6-5 and TRBJ1-6; a possible D gene is TRBD1 (5 bases). Germline assignment: CDR1 MNHEY and CDR2 SVGAGI. CDR3 size: 15 residues. Trimming removed 7 bases from V and 8 bases from J, with 18 bases in between. In DNA form, the CDR3 reads TGTGCCAGCACCGAAGGGGCAGGGCTTCATTCACCCCTCCACTTT. This translates into CASTEGAGLHSPLHF.

This clone was observed a handful of times. The J gene is TRBJ2-7, the V gene TRBV3-1 (or the pseudogene TRBV3-2), with 7 positions matching TRBD2. This CDR3 is 13 amino acids long. V lost 8 bases, J lost 2 bases, and 6 bases stayed unmatched. Germline V lookup: CDR1 LGHDT, CDR2 YNNKEL (reference sequence). For the CDR3, the DNA is TGTGCCAGCGCGGCGGGGGTAACCTACGAGCAGTACTTC. This translates into CASAAGVTYEQYF.

The genes are TRBV24-1 and TRBJ2-6; perhaps TRBD1 as D (5 bases). The CDR3 sequence is 16 residues long. Trimming pared 3 bases from V and 0 bases from J, leaving 8 bases between. The germline gives CDR1 KGHDR, CDR2 SFDVKD. The CDR3 nucleotides are TGTGCCACCAGTGATGGGGCCAACTCTGGGGCCAACGTCCTGACTTTC. Residues: CATSDGANSGANVLTF.

The V gene is TRBV7-9, the J gene TRBJ1-1; D unresolved. Per germline, CDR1 SEHNR and CDR2 FQNEAQ (reference sequence). This CDR3 region has 12 residues. Deletions cut 6 bases from V and 0 bases from J, with 5 bases between. The CDR3 DNA follows: TGTGCCAGCAGGGCTTTGAACACTGAAGCTTTCTTT. It yields the protein CASRALNTEAFF. The full variable domain, with the rest looked up from reference TRBV7-9 and TRBJ1-1, is DTGVSQNPRHKITKRGQNVTFRCDPISEHNRLYWYRQTLGQGPEFLTYFQNEAQLEKSRLLSDRFSAERPKGSFSTLEIQRTEQGDSAMYLCASRALNTEAFFGQGTRLTVV.

The chain combines TRBV6-2 or TRBV6-3 with TRBJ1-2; the match to TRBD1 covers 7 bases. CDR3 length: 18 amino acids. Germline CDR1 reads MNHEY; CDR2 reads SVGEGT. The trim removed 4 bases at V and 0 bases at J, leaving 14 bases unmatched. The DNA of the CDR3 is TGTGCCAGCAGTTCCCCCTCCGGGACAGACCCTTCTAACTATGGCTACACCTTC. The encoded protein is CASSSPSGTDPSNYGYTF.

This clone was recorded only once. The gene calls are TRBV29-1 and TRBJ1-1, with 9 bases fitting TRBD1. V lost 7 bases to trimming and J lost 11 bases; unmatched junction nucleotides: 11. The germline gives CDR1 SQVTM, CDR2 ANQGSEA. This CDR3 comprises 12 residues. CDR3 DNA: TGCAGCGCCCGTGAGACAGGGGGGTACGCTTTCTTT. Its protein product is CSARETGGYAFF.

The V gene is TRBV7-3, the J gene TRBJ2-3; D might be TRBD2 (6 bases). The germline CDR1 and CDR2 sequences are SGHTA and FQGTGA. V was pared by 3 bases and J by 6 bases, with 10 bases between. CDR3 length: 13 amino acids. The CDR3 spells CASSFGGSDTQYF. The CDR3 DNA reads as TGTGCCAGCAGCTTCGGAGGGTCGGATACGCAGTATTTT.

This chain uses TRBV4-3 with TRBJ2-2; maybe TRBD2 (6 bases). CDR3 length: 13 amino acids. Trimming pared 3 bases from V and 7 bases from J, leaving 9 bases between. From germline, CDR1 is LGHNA and CDR2 YSLEER. The CDR3 sequence is CASSHLGLGELFF. In DNA, the CDR3 is TGCGCCAGCAGCCATCTGGGACTCGGGGAGCTGTTTTTT.

The V and J genes are TRBV7-2 and TRBJ1-4; 8 bases fit TRBD1. The trim removed 5 bases at V and 7 bases at J, leaving 6 bases unmatched. Germline V gene data show CDR1 as SGHTA and CDR2 as FQGNSA. The CDR3 extends over 14 amino acids. The CDR3 region has the DNA TGTGCCAGCAGCCTCAGGGGGCACAGTGAAAAACTGTTTTTT. Translation gives CASSLRGHSEKLFF.

CDR3 protein: CASSEALGALGPYEQYF. The CDR3 DNA reads TGTGCCAGCAGTGAAGCGCTTGGGGCCCTAGGCCCCTACGAGCAGTACTTC. The chain combines TRBV2 with TRBJ2-7, with a possible D match to TRBD1 (5 bases). V was clipped by 0 bases and J by 2 bases, with 17 bases between them. The CDR3 is made up of 17 amino acids. Germline V CDR1 and CDR2: SNHLY, FYNNEI.

The V call is TRBV4-1, the J call TRBJ1-3; D not certain. This CDR3 comprises 17 residues. The V end was cut by 0 bases, the J end by 0 bases, with 12 bases between. Germline-derived CDR1 and CDR2 are MGHRA and YSYEKL. CDR3 sequence: CASSQDLGGPSGNTIYF. The CDR3 DNA reads as TGCGCCAGCAGCCAAGATCTTGGAGGACCCTCTGGAAACACCATATATTTT.

The chain joins TRBV5-4 to TRBJ1-3, with TRBD1 matching 8 bases. Per germline, CDR1 SGHNT and CDR2 YYREEE (reference sequence). The junction had 6 bases not matched to a gene; V was cut back by 0 bases and J by 7 bases. The CDR3 runs 15 residues. The CDR3 reads CASSLDRGIRNTIYF. The CDR3, as DNA: TGTGCCAGCAGCTTGGACAGGGGGATTCGTAACACCATATATTTT. Using reference TRBV5-4 and TRBJ1-3 for the parts outside the CDR3, the full variable domain is ETGVTQSPTHLIKTRGQQVTLRCSSQSGHNTVSWYQQALGQGPQFIFQYYREEENGRGNFPPRFSGLQFPNYSSELNVNALELDDSALYLCASSLDRGIRNTIYFGEGSWLTVV.

This clone appeared many times. The V and J genes are TRBV5-4 and TRBJ2-1; 8 bases line up with TRBD2. V shed 2 bases, J shed 6 bases, and the junction held 4 bases outside the gene matches. This CDR3 region has 14 residues. The germline gives CDR1 SGHNT, CDR2 YYREEE (reference sequence). The CDR3 sequence: CASSLAGALNEQFF. The CDR3 DNA reads as TGTGCCAGCAGCTTAGCGGGGGCTCTCAATGAGCAGTTCTTC.